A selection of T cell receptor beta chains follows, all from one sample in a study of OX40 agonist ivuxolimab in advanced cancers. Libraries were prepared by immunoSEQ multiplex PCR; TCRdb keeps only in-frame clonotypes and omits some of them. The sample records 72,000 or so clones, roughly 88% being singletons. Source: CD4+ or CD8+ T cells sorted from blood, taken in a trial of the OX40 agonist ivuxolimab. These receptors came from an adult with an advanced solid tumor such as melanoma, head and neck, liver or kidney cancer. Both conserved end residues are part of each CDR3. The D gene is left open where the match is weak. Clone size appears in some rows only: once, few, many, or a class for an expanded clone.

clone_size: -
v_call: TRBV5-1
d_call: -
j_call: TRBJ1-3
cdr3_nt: TGCGCCAGCAGCATAGACAATTCCTTCTCTGGAAACACCATATATTTT
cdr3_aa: CASSIDNSFSGNTIYF

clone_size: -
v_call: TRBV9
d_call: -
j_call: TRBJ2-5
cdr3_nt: TGTGCCAGCGCCCGGGACACCCAAGAGACCCAGTACTTC
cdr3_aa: CASARDTQETQYF

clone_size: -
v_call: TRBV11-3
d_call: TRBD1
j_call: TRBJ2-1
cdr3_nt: TGTGCCAGCAGCTTAGGTCTCGGGACAGGACTGTTCTTC
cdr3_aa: CASSLGLGTGLFF

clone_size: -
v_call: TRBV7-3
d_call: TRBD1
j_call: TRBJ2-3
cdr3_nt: TGTGCCAGCGGACAGGGTTCTAGCACAGATACGCAGTATTTT
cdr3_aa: CASGQGSSTDTQYF

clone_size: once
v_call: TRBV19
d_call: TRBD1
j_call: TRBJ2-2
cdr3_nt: TGTGCCAGTAGATCTAAAGGGGGCAGGACCGGGGAGCTGTTTTTT
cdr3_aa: CASRSKGGRTGELFF

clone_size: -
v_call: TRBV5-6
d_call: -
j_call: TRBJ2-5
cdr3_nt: TGTGCCAGCAACAGACAGGACCAAGAGACCCAGTACTTC
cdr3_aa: CASNRQDQETQYF

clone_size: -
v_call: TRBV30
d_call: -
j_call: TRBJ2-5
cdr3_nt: TGTGCCTGGACATCAAAGACAGAAGAGACCCAGTACTTC
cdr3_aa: CAWTSKTEETQYF

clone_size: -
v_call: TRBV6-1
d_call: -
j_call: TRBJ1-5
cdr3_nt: TGTGCCAGCAGAATGACGGCGGATCAGCCCCAGCATTTT
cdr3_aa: CASRMTADQPQHF

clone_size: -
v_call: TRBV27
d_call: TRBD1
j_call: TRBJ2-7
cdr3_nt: TGTGCCAGCAGCTCAGCCGGGACAGACTCCCACGAGCAGTACTTC
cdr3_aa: CASSSAGTDSHEQYF

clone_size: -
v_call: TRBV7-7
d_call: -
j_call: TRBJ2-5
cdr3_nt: TGTGCTAGCAGCTTAGGGGGATCGCGAGGAGAGACCCAGTACTTC
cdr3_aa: CASSLGGSRGETQYF

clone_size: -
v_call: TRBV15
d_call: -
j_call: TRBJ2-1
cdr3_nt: TGTGCCACCAGCAGAGCCCCGACGGGTGGTTACAATGAGCAGTTCTTC
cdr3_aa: CATSRAPTGGYNEQFF

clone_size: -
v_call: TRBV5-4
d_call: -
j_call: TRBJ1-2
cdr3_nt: TGTGCCAGCAGCTTGGGGAGGGGTTACGGCTACACCTTC
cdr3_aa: CASSLGRGYGYTF

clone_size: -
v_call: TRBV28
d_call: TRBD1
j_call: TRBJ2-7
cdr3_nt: TGTGCCAGCAGTTTAGCGGGACAGGGATACGAGCAGTACTTC
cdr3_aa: CASSLAGQGYEQYF

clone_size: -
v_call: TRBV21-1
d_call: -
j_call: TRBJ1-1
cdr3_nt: TGTGCCAGCAGCAAAGCGGGTTTGGCAAACTTCGCTGAAGCTTTCTTT
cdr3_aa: CASSKAGLANFAEAFF

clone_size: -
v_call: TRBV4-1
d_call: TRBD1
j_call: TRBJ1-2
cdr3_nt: TGCGCCAGCAGCCAACTTCCGGGACAGGGGTTAGACTATGGCTACACCTTC
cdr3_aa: CASSQLPGQGLDYGYTF

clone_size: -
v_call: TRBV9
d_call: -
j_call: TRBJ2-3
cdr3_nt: TGTGCCAGCAGCGTAGAAGGAGGGCCAGATACGCAGTATTTT
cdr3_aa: CASSVEGGPDTQYF

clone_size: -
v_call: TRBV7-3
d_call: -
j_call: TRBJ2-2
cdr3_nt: TGTGCCAGCAGCCTCAACCTTGGGACCGGGGAGCTGTTTTTT
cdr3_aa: CASSLNLGTGELFF

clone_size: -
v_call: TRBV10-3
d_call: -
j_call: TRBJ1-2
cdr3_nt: TGTGCCATCAGTGGAAGGGACGTCGGTGGCTACACCTTC
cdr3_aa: CAISGRDVGGYTF

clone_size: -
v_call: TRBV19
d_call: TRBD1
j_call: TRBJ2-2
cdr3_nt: TGTGCCAGTAGAAGGACCTCAGGGGGCGAGGACACCGGGGAGCTGTTTTTT
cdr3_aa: CASRRTSGGEDTGELFF

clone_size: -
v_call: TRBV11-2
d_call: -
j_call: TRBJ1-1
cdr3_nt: TGTGCCAGCAGCTTCCTCCAGGTGAACACTGAAGCTTTCTTT
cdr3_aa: CASSFLQVNTEAFF

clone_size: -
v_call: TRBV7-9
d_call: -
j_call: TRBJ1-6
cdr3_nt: TGTGCCAGCAACGGGGCCAGTAATTCACCCCTCCACTTT
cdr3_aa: CASNGASNSPLHF

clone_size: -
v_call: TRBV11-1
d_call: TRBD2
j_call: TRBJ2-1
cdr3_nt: TGTGCCAGCAGCTACTCTCTAGCGGGAGTAGGCAATGAGCAGTTCTTC
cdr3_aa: CASSYSLAGVGNEQFF

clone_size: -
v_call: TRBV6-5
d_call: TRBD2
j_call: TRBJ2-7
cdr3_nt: TGTGCCAGCAGGGGACTAGCGGGGTTGAACGAGCAGTACTTC
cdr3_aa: CASRGLAGLNEQYF

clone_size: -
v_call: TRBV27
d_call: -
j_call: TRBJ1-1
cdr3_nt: TGTGCCAGCAGTTTACAGGGGAACACTGAAGCTTTCTTT
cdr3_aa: CASSLQGNTEAFF

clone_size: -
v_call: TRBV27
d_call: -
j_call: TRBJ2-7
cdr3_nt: TGTGCCAGCAGTGCGGTTGGCAGCTTCTACGAGCAGTACTTC
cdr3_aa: CASSAVGSFYEQYF

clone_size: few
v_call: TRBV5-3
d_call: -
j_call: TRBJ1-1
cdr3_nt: TGTGCCAGAAGCCGTCGACTATTCTGTACTGAAGCTTTCTTT
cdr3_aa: CARSRRLFCTEAFF

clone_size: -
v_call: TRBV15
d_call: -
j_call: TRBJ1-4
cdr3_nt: TGTGCCACCAGCAGGGTCGATGAAAAACTGTTTTTT
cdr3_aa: CATSRVDEKLFF

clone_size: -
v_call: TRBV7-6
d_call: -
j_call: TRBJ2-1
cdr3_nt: TGTGCCAGCAGCTTGGCTCCGGGATCCTACAATGAGCAGTTCTTC
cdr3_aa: CASSLAPGSYNEQFF

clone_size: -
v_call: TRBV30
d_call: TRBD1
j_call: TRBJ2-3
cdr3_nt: TGTGCCTGGAGTGTCCTCCGACAGGGTTTACTCACAGATACGCAGTATTTT
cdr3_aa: CAWSVLRQGLLTDTQYF

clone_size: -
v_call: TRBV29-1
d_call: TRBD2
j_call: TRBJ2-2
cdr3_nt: TGCAGCGTTCAAGGGACTAGCGGGAGAAACACCGGGGAGCTGTTTTTT
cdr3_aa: CSVQGTSGRNTGELFF

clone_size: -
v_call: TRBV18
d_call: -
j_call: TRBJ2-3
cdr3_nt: TGTGCCAGCTCGGACAGCACAGATACGCAGTATTTT
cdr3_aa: CASSDSTDTQYF

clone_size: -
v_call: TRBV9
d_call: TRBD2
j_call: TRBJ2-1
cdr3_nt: TGTGCCAGCAGCATCCTAGCGGGGGCCCAGCAGTTCTTC
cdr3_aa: CASSILAGAQQFF

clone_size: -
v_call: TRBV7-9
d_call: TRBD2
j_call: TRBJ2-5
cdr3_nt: TGTGCCAGCAGCAGGCACCGGGGACTAGCGGGAGGTCGAAGAGAGACCCAGTACTTC
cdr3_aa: CASSRHRGLAGGRRETQYF

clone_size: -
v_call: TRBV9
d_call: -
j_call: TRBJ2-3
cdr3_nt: TGTGCCAGCAGCGGCCGGGCTCATTACACAGATACGCAGTATTTT
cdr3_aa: CASSGRAHYTDTQYF

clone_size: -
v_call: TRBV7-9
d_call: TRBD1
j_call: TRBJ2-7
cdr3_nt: TGTGCCAGCAGCTCACCGGGGACAGCCTACGAGCAGTACTTC
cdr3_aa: CASSSPGTAYEQYF

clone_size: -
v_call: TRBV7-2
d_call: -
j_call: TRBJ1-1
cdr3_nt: TGTGCCAGCAGCTTAGTCAGTGACACTGAAGCTTTCTTT
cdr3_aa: CASSLVSDTEAFF

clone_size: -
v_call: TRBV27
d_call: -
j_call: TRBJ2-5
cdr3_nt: TGTGCCAGCAGTTCGGCAAGCGGGCCCAGCAAGACCCAGTACTTC
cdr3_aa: CASSSASGPSKTQYF

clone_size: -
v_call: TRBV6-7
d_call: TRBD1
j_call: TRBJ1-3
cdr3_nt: TGTGCCAGCAGTTACCCAACCGGGACAGGTAGCCGTTGTGATGGAAACACCATATATTTT
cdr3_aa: CASSYPTGTGSRCDGNTIYF

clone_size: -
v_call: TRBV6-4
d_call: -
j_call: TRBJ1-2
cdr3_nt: TGTGCCAGCAGTGACTTTAAGGACAGCCAGTATGGCTACACCTTC
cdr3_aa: CASSDFKDSQYGYTF

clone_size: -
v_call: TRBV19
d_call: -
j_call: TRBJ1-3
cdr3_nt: TGTGCCAGTAGCAAGGACCGAAGGCAGGGAAACACCATATATTTT
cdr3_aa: CASSKDRRQGNTIYF

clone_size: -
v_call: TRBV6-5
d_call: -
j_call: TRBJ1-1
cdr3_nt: TGTGCCAGCAGTTACGAGGGCAGGGAAGCTTTCTTT
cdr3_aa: CASSYEGREAFF

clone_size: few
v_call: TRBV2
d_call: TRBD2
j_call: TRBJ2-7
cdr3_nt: TGTGCCAGCAGTGAGGCGGGCGGGAGTTACTACGAGCAGTACTTC
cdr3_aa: CASSEAGGSYYEQYF

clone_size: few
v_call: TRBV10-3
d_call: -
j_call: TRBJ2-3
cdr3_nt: TGTGCCATCGGACCCGGGACCGACACAGATACGCAGTATTTT
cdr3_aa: CAIGPGTDTDTQYF

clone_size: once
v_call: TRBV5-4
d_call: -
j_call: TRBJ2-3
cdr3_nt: TGTGCCAGCAGCCTCCAGAGCTTGGGCACAGATACGCAGTATTTT
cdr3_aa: CASSLQSLGTDTQYF

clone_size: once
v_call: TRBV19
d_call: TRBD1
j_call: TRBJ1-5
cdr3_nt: TGTGCCAGTAGTATAGATCCCGACAGGGGTAGTTTCAATCAGCCCCAGCATTTT
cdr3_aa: CASSIDPDRGSFNQPQHF

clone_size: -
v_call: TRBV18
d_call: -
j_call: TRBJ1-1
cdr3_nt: TGTGCCAGCTCACCGAGAAGAACCCAGAACACTGAAGCTTTCTTT
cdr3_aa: CASSPRRTQNTEAFF

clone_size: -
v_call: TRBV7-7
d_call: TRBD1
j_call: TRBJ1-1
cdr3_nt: TGTGCTAGCAGTCAAGACAGGGACACTGAAGCTTTCTTT
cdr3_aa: CASSQDRDTEAFF

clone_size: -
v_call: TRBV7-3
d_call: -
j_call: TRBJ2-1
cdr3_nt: TGTGCCAGCAGCTTAAGTCCAGGGGACAATGAGCAGTTCTTC
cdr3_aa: CASSLSPGDNEQFF

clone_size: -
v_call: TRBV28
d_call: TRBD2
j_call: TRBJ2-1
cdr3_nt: TGTGCCAGCAGGCCGGGGGGGAGCTCCTACAATGAGCAGTTCTTC
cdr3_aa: CASRPGGSSYNEQFF

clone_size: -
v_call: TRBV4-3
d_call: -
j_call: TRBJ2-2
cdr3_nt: TGCGCCAGCAGCCAAGTCAAGGGGGAGCTGTTTTTT
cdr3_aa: CASSQVKGELFF

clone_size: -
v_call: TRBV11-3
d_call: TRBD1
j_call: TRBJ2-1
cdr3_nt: TGTGCCAGCAGCAAAGCCGGGACAGGGGTCAATGAGCAGTTCTTC
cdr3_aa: CASSKAGTGVNEQFF

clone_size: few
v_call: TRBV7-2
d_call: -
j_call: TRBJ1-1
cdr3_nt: TGTGCCAGCAGCTTAAGCAGCATGAACACTGAAGCTTTCTTT
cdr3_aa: CASSLSSMNTEAFF

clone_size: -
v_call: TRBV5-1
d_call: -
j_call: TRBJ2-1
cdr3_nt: TGCGCCAGCAGCTTGGGGACTTACAATGAGCAGTTCTTC
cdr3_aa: CASSLGTYNEQFF

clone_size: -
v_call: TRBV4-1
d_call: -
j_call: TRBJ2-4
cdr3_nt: TGCGCCAGCAGCCAACTTCAGAGTTTGAACATTCAGTACTTC
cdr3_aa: CASSQLQSLNIQYF

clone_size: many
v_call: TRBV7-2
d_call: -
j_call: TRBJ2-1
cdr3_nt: TGTGCCAGCAGCCCGAGAGGGCAGGGGCTGGGTGAGCAGTTCTTC
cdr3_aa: CASSPRGQGLGEQFF

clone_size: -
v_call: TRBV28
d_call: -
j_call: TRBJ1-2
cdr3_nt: TGTGCCAGCAGTTCACAACTTCGGGGTAACTATGGCTACACCTTC
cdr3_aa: CASSSQLRGNYGYTF

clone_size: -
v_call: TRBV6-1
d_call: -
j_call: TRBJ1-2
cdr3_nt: TGTGCCAGCAGTTCCCTCTATGGCTACACCTTC
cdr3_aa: CASSSLYGYTF

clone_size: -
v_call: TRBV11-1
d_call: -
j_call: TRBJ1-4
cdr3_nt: TGTGCCAGCAGCTTAGACCCCAGGGGATCTGAAAAACTGTTTTTT
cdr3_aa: CASSLDPRGSEKLFF

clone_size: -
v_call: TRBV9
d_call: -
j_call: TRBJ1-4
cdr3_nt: TGTGCCAGCAGCGCAGGGGTGGGAGGGAGTAATGAAAAACTGTTTTTT
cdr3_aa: CASSAGVGGSNEKLFF

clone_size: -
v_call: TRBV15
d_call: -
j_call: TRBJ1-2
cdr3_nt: TGTGCCACCAGCAGAGATGTGGACTATGGCTACACCTTC
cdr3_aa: CATSRDVDYGYTF